This T cell receptor (beta chain) emerged from a study of T-cell reconstitution after alpha-beta-depleted transplantation in children. Broader study findings: Some patients showed high day-60 TCRbeta diversity, which derived from surviving recipient T cells and thymic progenitors. T-cell numbers and diversity one year post-transplant derived largely from freshly generated T cells. Reported findings indicate that, about two months after transplant, alpha-beta T cells came from several hundred expanded clones, which were derived from non-depleted graft cells.

Unique molecular identifiers were incorporated into the prepared TCRbeta library. MiXCR, run by TCRdb on the PCR reads, gives a single entry per CDR3 protein. This sample has 250,000 or so distinct CDR3 sequences; roughly 8.2% occur once, and the top ten carry roughly 5.8%. V lost 1 base and J lost 6, with 7 bases in between. Germline V gene lookup returns CDR1 SGHRS and CDR2 YFSETQ. This CDR3 has 13 residues. This clonotype was detected many times. Antigen: not known. Source: PBMCs, mostly from graft donor cells, taken 180 days after TCRalphabeta/CD19-depleted stem cell transplant. V and J are TRBV5-1 and TRBJ2-2; D is unclear. The sequence was obtained from a male patient younger than 18 who had a stem cell transplant for acute lymphoblastic leukemia, so the T cells may come from the graft donor. The CDR3 region has the DNA TGCGCCAGCAGCTTGTTCAGCCCCGGGGAGCTGTTTTTT. This gives the protein CASSLFSPGELFF.